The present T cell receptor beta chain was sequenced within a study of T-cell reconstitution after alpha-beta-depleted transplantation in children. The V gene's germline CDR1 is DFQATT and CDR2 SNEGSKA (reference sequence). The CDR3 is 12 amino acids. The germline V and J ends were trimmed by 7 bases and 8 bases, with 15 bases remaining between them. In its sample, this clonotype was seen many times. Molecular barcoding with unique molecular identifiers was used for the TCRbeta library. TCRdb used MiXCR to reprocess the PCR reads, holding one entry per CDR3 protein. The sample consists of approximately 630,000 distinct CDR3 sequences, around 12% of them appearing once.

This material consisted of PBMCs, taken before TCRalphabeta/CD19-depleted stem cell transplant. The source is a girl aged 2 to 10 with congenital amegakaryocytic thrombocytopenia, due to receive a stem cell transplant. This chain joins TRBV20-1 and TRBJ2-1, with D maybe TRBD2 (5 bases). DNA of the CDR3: TGCAGTGTCTGGGATTTGGGAGATGAGCAGTTCTTC. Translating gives CSVWDLGDEQFF.